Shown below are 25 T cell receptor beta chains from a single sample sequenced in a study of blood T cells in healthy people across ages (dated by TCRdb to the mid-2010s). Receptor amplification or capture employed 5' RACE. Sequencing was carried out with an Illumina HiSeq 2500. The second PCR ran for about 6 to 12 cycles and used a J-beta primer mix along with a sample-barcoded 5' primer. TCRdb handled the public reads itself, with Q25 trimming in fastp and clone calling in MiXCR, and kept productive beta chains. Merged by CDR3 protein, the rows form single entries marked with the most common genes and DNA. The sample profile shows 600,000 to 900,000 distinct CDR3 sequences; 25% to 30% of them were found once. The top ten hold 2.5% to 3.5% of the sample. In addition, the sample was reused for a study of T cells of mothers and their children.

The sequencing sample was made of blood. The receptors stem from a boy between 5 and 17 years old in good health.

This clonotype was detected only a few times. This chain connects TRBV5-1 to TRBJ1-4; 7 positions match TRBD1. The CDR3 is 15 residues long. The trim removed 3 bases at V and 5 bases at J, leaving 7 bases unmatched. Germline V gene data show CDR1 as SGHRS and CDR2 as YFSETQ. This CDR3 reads CASSSTGQTNEKLFF. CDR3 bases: TGCGCCAGCAGCTCGACGGGACAGACGAATGAAAAACTGTTTTTT.

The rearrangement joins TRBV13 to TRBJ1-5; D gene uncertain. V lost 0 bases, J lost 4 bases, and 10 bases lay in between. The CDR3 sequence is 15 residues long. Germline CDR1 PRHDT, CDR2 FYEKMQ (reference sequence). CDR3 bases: TGTGCCAGCAGCTTAGGCGCTACGGGGAATCAGCCCCAGCATTTT. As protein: CASSLGATGNQPQHF. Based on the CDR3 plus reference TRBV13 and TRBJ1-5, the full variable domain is AAGVIQSPRHLIKEKRETATLKCYPIPRHDTVYWYQQGPGQDPQFLISFYEKMQSDKGSIPDRFSAQQFSDYHSELNMSSLELGDSALYFCASSLGATGNQPQHFGDGTRLSIL.

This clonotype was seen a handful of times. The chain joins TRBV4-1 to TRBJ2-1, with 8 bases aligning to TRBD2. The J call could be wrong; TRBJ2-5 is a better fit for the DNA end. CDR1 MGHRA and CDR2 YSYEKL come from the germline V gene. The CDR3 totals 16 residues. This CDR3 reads CASSQDPGGGTETQYF. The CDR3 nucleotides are TGCGCCAGCAGCCAAGACCCGGGCGGGGGGACGGAGACCCAGTACTTC.

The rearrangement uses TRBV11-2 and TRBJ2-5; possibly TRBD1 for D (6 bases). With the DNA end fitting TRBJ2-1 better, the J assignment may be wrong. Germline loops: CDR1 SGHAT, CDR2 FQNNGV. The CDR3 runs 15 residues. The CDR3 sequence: CASSLEQGVGNEQFF. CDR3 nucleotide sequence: TGTGCCAGCAGCTTAGAACAGGGTGTAGGGAATGAGCAGTTCTTC.

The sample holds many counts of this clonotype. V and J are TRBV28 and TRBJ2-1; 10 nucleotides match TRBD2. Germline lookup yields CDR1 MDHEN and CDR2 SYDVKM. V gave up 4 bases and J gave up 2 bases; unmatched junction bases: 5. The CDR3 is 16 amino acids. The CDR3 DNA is TGTGCCAGCAGTTCCCTGCTAGCGGGGGCCTACAATGAGCAGTTCTTC. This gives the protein CASSSLLAGAYNEQFF.

CDR3 nucleotides: TGTGCCAGCAGCGTAGCAAGCATCCTAGATACGCAGTATTTT. This sequence encodes CASSVASILDTQYF. This chain connects TRBV9 to TRBJ2-3; no reliable D call. This CDR3 has 14 amino acids. V shed 0 bases and J shed 5 bases, with 10 bases lying between them. Germline assignment: CDR1 SGDLS and CDR2 YYNGEE.

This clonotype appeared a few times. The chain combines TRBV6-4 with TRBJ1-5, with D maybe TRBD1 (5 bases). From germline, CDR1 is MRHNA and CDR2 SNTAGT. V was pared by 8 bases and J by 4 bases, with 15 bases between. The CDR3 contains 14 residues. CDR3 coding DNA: TGTGCCAGCGTACCGGGACGCCTTAATCAGCCCCAGCATTTT. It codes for CASVPGRLNQPQHF.

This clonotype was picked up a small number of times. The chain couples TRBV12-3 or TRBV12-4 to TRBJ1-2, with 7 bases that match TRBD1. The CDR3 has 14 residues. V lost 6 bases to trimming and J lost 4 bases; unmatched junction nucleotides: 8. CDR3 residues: CASSKEGAGYGYTF. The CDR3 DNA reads TGTGCCAGCAGCAAGGAGGGGGCAGGCTATGGCTACACCTTC.

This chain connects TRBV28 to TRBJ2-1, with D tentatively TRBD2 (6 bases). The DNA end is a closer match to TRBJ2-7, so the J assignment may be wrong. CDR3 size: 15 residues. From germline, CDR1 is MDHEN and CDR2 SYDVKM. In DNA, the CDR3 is TGTGCCAGCAGTTTGGGGCGGGGAGTCGGCGACGAGCAGTACTTC. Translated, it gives CASSLGRGVGDEQYF.

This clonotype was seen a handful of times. CDR3 in amino acids: CASSRGSRAEGTQYF. DNA for the CDR3: TGTGCCAGCAGCCGTGGGTCCAGGGCCGAAGGGACCCAGTACTTC. The rearrangement uses TRBV6-5 and TRBJ2-5; possible D gene TRBD1, 5 bases. The CDR3 extends over 15 amino acids. V shed 6 bases and J shed 7 bases, with 21 bases lying between them. Germline V gene lookup returns CDR1 MNHEY and CDR2 SVGAGI.

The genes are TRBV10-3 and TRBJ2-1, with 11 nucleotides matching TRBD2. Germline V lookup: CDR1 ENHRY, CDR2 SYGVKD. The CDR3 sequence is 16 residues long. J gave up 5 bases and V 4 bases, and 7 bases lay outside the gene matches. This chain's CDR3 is CAISAGTSGGDNEQFF. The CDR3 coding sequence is TGTGCCATCAGTGCGGGAACTAGCGGGGGTGACAATGAGCAGTTCTTC.

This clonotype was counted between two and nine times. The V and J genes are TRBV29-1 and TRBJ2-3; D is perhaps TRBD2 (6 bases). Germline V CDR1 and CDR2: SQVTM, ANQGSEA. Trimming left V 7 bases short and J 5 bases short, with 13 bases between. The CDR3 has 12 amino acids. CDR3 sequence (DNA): TGCAGCGCCCTACCGGAGGGAGATACGCAGTATTTT. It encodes CSALPEGDTQYF.

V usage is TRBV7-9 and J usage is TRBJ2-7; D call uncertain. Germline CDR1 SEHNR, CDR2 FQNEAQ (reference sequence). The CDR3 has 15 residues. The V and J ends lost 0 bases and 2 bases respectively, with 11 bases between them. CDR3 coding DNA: TGTGCCAGCAGCTTAGCGCGAACAGCCGCCTACGAGCAGTACTTC. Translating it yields CASSLARTAAYEQYF.

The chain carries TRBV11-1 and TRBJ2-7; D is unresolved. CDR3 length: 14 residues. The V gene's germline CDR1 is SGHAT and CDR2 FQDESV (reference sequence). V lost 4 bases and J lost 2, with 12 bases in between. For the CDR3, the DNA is TGTGCCAGCAGCTCCTTTAAAACAGCCTACGAGCAGTACTTC. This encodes CASSSFKTAYEQYF.

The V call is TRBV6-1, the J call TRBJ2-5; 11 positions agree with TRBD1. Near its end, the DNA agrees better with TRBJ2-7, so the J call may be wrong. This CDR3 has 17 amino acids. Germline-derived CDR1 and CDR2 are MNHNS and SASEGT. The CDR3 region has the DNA TGTGCCAGCAGCCCCGGACAGGGGGCAGATTCGCTATACGAGCAGTACTTC. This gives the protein CASSPGQGADSLYEQYF.

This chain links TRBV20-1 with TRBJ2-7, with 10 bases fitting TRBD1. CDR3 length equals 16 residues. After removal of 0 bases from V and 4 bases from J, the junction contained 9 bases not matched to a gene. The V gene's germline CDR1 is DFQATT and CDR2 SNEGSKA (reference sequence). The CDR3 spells CSARDPGQGISYEQYF. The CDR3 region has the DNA TGCAGTGCTAGAGATCCGGGACAGGGGATCTCGTACGAGCAGTACTTC.

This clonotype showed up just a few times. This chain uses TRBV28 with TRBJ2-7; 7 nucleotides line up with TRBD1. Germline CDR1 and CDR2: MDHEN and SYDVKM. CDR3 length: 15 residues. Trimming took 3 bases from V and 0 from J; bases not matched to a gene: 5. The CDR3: CASSFRAGGSYEQYF. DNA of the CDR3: TGTGCCAGCAGTTTTAGGGCAGGGGGCTCCTACGAGCAGTACTTC.

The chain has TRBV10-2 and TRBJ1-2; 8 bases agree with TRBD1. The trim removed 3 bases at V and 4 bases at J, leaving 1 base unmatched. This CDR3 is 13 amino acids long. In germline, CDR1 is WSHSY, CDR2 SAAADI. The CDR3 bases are TGCGCCAGCAGTGATCAGGGGGCCTATGGCTACACCTTC. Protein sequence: CASSDQGAYGYTF.

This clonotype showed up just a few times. This CDR3 reads CASSQDRRGADTQYF. DNA for the CDR3: TGTGCCAGCAGCCAAGACCGGCGGGGGGCAGATACGCAGTATTTT. V is TRBV3-1 and J is TRBJ2-3, with 8 bases fitting TRBD2. The CDR3 has 15 amino acids. Germline-derived CDR1 and CDR2 are LGHDT and YNNKEL (reference sequence). V trimming: 0 bases; J trimming: 4 bases; junction bases outside the gene matches: 3.

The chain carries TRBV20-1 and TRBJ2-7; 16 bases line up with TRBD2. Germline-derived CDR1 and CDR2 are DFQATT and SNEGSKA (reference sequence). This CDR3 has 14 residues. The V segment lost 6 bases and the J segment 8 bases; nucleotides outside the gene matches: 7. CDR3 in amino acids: CSAPGLAGGPKQYF. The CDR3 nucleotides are TGCAGTGCCCCGGGACTAGCGGGGGGGCCAAAGCAGTACTTC.

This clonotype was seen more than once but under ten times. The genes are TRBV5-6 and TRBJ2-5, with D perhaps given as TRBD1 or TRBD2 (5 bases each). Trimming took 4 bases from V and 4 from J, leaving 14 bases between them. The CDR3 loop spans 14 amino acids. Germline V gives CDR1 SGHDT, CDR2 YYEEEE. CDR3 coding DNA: TGTGCCAGCAGCAACTCCGGGACCCGAGAGACCCAGTACTTC. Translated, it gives CASSNSGTRETQYF.

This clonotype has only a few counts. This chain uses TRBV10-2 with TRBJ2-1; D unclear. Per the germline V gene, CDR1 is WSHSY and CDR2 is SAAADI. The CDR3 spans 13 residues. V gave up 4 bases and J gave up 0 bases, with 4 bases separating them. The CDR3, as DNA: TGCGCCAGCAGTGGGATCTCCTACAATGAGCAGTTCTTC. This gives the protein CASSGISYNEQFF.

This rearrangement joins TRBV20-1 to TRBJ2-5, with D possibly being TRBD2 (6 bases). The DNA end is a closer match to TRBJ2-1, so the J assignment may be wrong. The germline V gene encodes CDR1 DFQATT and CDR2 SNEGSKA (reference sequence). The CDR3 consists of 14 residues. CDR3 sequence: CSAKTGDLYNEQFF. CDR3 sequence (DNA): TGCAGTGCTAAAACGGGGGATCTCTACAATGAGCAGTTCTTC.

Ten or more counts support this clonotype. As DNA, the CDR3 is TGTGCCAGCACAGAGTCGGGGGACGAGCAGTACTTC. Translating gives CASTESGDEQYF. The chain links TRBV12-3 or TRBV12-4 to TRBJ2-7; D may be TRBD2 (6 bases). Trimming took 7 bases from V and 5 from J, leaving 12 bases between them. The CDR3 sequence is 12 residues long.

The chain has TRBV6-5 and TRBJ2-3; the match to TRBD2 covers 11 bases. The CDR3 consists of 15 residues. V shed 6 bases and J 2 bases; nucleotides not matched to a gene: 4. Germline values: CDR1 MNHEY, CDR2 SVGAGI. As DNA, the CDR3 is TGTGCCAGCAGGTCTAGCGGGGGGAACACAGATACGCAGTATTTT. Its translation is CASRSSGGNTDTQYF.